A single sample is the source of the 24 T cell receptor beta chains below, sequenced in a study of blood T cell repertoires in COVID-19. TCRdb keeps only in-frame clones here, not all; method: immunoSEQ multiplex PCR. The data show around 280,000 clones, with approximately 90% seen just once and about 2.2% held by the top ten. Sequenced sample: peripheral blood. The receptors were sampled from a woman between 50 and 59 years old who had recovered from COVID-19.

This sequence joins TRBV14 and TRBJ1-1; 7 bases are a match to TRBD1. In germline, CDR1 is SGHDN, CDR2 FVKESK. The J segment lost 1 base and the V segment lost 1 base, leaving 3 bases of the junction unmatched. The CDR3 has 15 residues. CDR3 DNA: TGTGCCAGCAGCCAAGTGACAGGGTCGAACACTGAAGCTTTCTTT. Its protein is CASSQVTGSNTEAFF.

CDR3 region: CASSPRAVKSTEAFF. CDR3 bases: TGTGCCAGCTCACCACGGGCAGTAAAGAGCACTGAAGCTTTCTTT. V and J are TRBV18 and TRBJ1-1; D is unclear. Per the germline V gene, CDR1 is KGHSH and CDR2 is LQKENI. The CDR3 has 15 amino acids. V was shortened by 1 base and J by 4 bases, with 13 bases between the two germline ends.

This clone has only a few counts. The chain combines TRBV9 with TRBJ2-1; 14 bases are a match to TRBD2. Germline V gene data show CDR1 as SGDLS and CDR2 as YYNGEE. There are 17 residues in the CDR3. Losses at the gene ends were 3 bases for V and 7 bases for J; bases not matched to a gene: 9. The CDR3 bases are TGTGCCAGCAGCGCTGGGACTAGCGGGAGAGATTGGAATGAGCAGTTCTTC. The encoded protein is CASSAGTSGRDWNEQFF.

The chain combines TRBV19 with TRBJ2-1, with 7 bases identical to TRBD2. Germline CDR1 and CDR2: LNHDA and SQIVND (reference sequence). The CDR3 sequence is 16 residues long. V shed 0 bases and J 5 bases; nucleotides not matched to a gene: 7. The CDR3 DNA is TGTGCCAGTAGTATAGACCCTAGCGGACCAAACAATGAGCAGTTCTTC. This translates into CASSIDPSGPNNEQFF. Looking up the rest from reference TRBV19 and TRBJ2-1 gives the full variable domain: DGGITQSPKYLFRKEGQNVTLSCEQNLNHDAMYWYRQDPGQGLRLIYYSQIVNDFQKGDIAEGYSVSREKKESFPLTVTSAQKNPTAFYLCASSIDPSGPNNEQFFGPGTRLTVL.

The V gene is TRBV18, the J gene TRBJ2-4, with 11 nucleotides matching TRBD2. Unmatched junction bases numbered 16, after V lost 4 bases and J lost 8 bases. Per germline, CDR1 KGHSH and CDR2 LQKENI. The CDR3 is made up of 18 amino acids. The CDR3 DNA sequence: TGTGCCAGCTCACTTTACCCGGGACTAGCGGAGGGGGTCGACATTCAGTACTTC. It is translated as CASSLYPGLAEGVDIQYF.

The chain couples TRBV27 to TRBJ2-7, with 13 bases fitting TRBD2. This CDR3 comprises 14 residues. CDR1 is MNHEY, CDR2 SMNVEV, per germline (reference sequence). With V trimmed by 6 bases and J by 6 bases, 5 bases remained unmatched. In nucleotides, the CDR3 is TGTGCCAGCAGGTGGACTAGCGGGAGTAGCGAGCAGTACTTC. Encoded protein: CASRWTSGSSEQYF.

The rearrangement joins TRBV5-4 to TRBJ1-3; D possibly corresponds to TRBD1 (6 bases). The germline V and J ends were trimmed by 5 bases and 4 bases, with 13 bases remaining between them. Per the germline V gene, CDR1 is SGHNT and CDR2 is YYREEE (reference sequence). The CDR3 loop spans 14 amino acids. In DNA, the CDR3 is TGTGCCAGCAGTGACAGGAGAGGCGGAAACACCATATATTTT. This sequence encodes CASSDRRGGNTIYF.

CDR3 nucleotides: TGCGCCAGCACCACTACCCCGAACACCGGGGAGCTGTTTTTT. It is translated as CASTTTPNTGELFF. The chain uses TRBV5-1 and TRBJ2-2, with D unresolved. Germline CDR1 SGHRS, CDR2 YFSETQ. Between the trimmed V and J ends, which lost 6 bases and 0 bases, there was a span of 9 bases. This CDR3 has 14 amino acids.

V is TRBV2 and J is TRBJ1-6; D is possibly TRBD1 (5 bases). The CDR3 has 14 amino acids. Trimming pared 4 bases from V and 7 bases from J, leaving 11 bases between. Germline V gene data show CDR1 as SNHLY and CDR2 as FYNNEI. The CDR3 region is CASSGSRQNSPLHF. The CDR3 bases are TGTGCCAGCAGTGGGTCGAGACAGAATTCACCCCTCCACTTT.

The J gene is TRBJ2-3, the V gene TRBV28, with 8 nucleotides matching TRBD1. V gave up 4 bases and J gave up 2 bases; unmatched junction bases: 14. CDR1 and CDR2 from the germline V gene are MDHEN and SYDVKM. The CDR3 consists of 18 residues. DNA of the CDR3: TGTGCCAGCAGTTCCCAAAAAGCCGGGACAGGCCCCACAGATACGCAGTATTTT. The encoded protein is CASSSQKAGTGPTDTQYF.

The chain carries TRBV30 and TRBJ2-7, with TRBD2 matching over 8 bases. V was pared by 4 bases and J by 6 bases, with 8 bases of the junction left unmatched. Germline CDR1 is GTSNPN and CDR2 is SVGIG (reference sequence). The CDR3 is 13 amino acids. DNA for the CDR3: TGTGCCTGGACCCCGACTAGCGCGGCCGAGCAGTACTTC. The encoded protein is CAWTPTSAAEQYF. Full variable domain (remainder filled in from reference TRBV30 and TRBJ2-7): SQTIHQWPATLVQPVGSPLSLECTVEGTSNPNLYWYRQAAGRGLQLLFYSVGIGQISSEVPQNLSASRPQDRQFILSSKKLLLSDSGFYLCAWTPTSAAEQYFGPGTRLTVT.

V is TRBV7-2 and J is TRBJ1-1; possible D gene TRBD1, 5 bases. The CDR3 spans 15 residues. Trimming stripped 5 bases from V and 5 bases from J, with 18 bases between. Germline V gene lookup returns CDR1 SGHTA and CDR2 FQGNSA. The CDR3 reads CASSTRNRLGTEAFF. The CDR3 DNA sequence: TGTGCCAGCAGCACACGGAACAGGCTGGGGACTGAAGCTTTCTTT. Using reference TRBV7-2 and TRBJ1-1 for the parts outside the CDR3, the full variable domain is GAGVSQSPSNKVTEKGKDVELRCDPISGHTALYWYRQSLGQGLEFLIYFQGNSAPDKSGLPSDRFSAERTGGSVSTLTIQRTQQEDSAVYLCASSTRNRLGTEAFFGQGTRLTVV.

The V gene is TRBV27, the J gene TRBJ2-3; D unclear. The V and J ends lost 3 bases and 5 bases respectively, with 18 bases between them. The CDR3 spans 16 residues. Germline CDR1 MNHEY, CDR2 SMNVEV (reference sequence). In nucleotides, the CDR3 is TGTGCCAGCAGTTTGGGCCTCGTAGGTGGTGGAGATACGCAGTATTTT. This gives the protein CASSLGLVGGGDTQYF.

This sequence joins TRBV7-2 and TRBJ1-4, with D uncertain. Between the trimmed V and J ends, which lost 3 bases and 8 bases, there was a span of 10 bases. CDR1 and CDR2 from the germline V gene are SGHTA and FQGNSA. This CDR3 is built from 13 residues. As DNA, the CDR3 is TGTGCCAGCAGCTTCTATGCCGGGGAAAAACTGTTTTTT. Translated: CASSFYAGEKLFF.

V usage is TRBV27 and J usage is TRBJ1-5; TRBD1 agrees at 7 bases. V was pared by 3 bases and J by 4 bases, with 15 bases of the junction left unmatched. The length of the CDR3 is 18 residues. Germline V gene sequence: CDR1 MNHEY, CDR2 SMNVEV (reference sequence). Here the CDR3 DNA reads TGTGCCAGCAGTTTCTACAGGGGCGATCGACGGTTAAATCAGCCCCAGCATTTT. This translates into CASSFYRGDRRLNQPQHF.

The V gene is TRBV28, the J gene TRBJ2-5; 10 positions agree with TRBD1. The ends lost 10 bases at V and 5 bases at J; junction bases unmatched: 22. Germline V gives CDR1 MDHEN, CDR2 SYDVKM. The CDR3 is 18 amino acids. The CDR3 nucleotides read TGTGCCACCGACCTCTGGAAGGGACAGGGGATGATTACGGAGACCCAGTACTTC. Protein: CATDLWKGQGMITETQYF.

This clone was observed at least ten times. CDR3 loop: CATTTGGVNEQFF. In DNA, the CDR3 is TGTGCCACCACGACAGGGGGCGTAAATGAGCAGTTCTTC. The J gene is TRBJ2-1, the V gene TRBV28; 10 bases are a match to TRBD1. The CDR3 has 13 amino acids. CDR1 is MDHEN, CDR2 SYDVKM, per germline. V lost 10 bases to trimming and J lost 7 bases; unmatched junction nucleotides: 7. Together with reference TRBV28 and TRBJ2-1, the CDR3 gives the full variable domain: DVKVTQSSRYLVKRTGEKVFLECVQDMDHENMFWYRQDPGLGLRLIYFSYDVKMKEKGDIPEGYSVSREKKERFSLILESASTNQTSMYLCATTTGGVNEQFFGPGTRLTVL.

This clone was seen a single time. The CDR3 region is CATSGAGTVSNEQYF. CDR3 nucleotide sequence: TGTGCCACCAGCGGGGCCGGGACAGTCTCTAACGAGCAGTACTTC. The chain recombines TRBV15 with TRBJ2-7, with 7 bases aligning to TRBD1. The V and J ends lost 5 bases and 5 bases, in that order; junction bases with no gene match: 12. Germline V gene lookup returns CDR1 LNHNV and CDR2 YYDKDF (reference sequence). CDR3 length: 15 amino acids.

The chain employs TRBV18 and TRBJ2-7, with a weak D call TRBD1 (8 bases). Germline V gene data show CDR1 as KGHSH and CDR2 as LQKENI. Trimming removed 5 bases at V and 5 bases at J, with 19 bases between. The CDR3 is 15 amino acids. CDR3 nucleotide sequence: TGTGCCAGCTCAGGACAGGGAGGGAGAGGCCACGAGCAGTACTTC. Protein: CASSGQGGRGHEQYF.

Only one count was recorded for this clone. The chain links TRBV4-3 to TRBJ2-3; D may be TRBD2 (6 bases). V lost 1 base, J lost 7 bases, and 9 bases lay in between. Germline CDR1 is LGHNA and CDR2 is YSLEER. The CDR3 is 13 residues long. Written as DNA, the CDR3 is TGCGCCAGCAGCCAAGGCCGGGGGTATACGCAGTATTTT. Its protein product is CASSQGRGYTQYF.

This clone was observed at least ten times. The gene calls are TRBV27 and TRBJ1-2, with D possibly matching TRBD1 (6 bases). CDR1 and CDR2 from the germline V gene are MNHEY and SMNVEV (reference sequence). V was clipped by 5 bases and J by 5 bases, with 12 bases between them. There are 13 residues in the CDR3. The CDR3 DNA reads as TGTGCCAGCAGTCCTACAGGGTTATATGGCTACACCTTC. Amino acid sequence: CASSPTGLYGYTF.

This chain uses TRBV28 with TRBJ2-7; D perhaps matches TRBD2 (5 bases). CDR1 MDHEN and CDR2 SYDVKM come from the germline V gene. CDR3 length: 13 amino acids. V lost 6 bases to trimming and J lost 3 bases, with 12 bases between them. Here the CDR3 DNA reads TGTGCCAGCAGGTCCTCGGGAATCTACGAGCAGTACTTC. As protein: CASRSSGIYEQYF.

This chain joins TRBV3-1 (or the pseudogene TRBV3-2) and TRBJ1-4; D is undetermined. CDR1 LGHDT and CDR2 YNNKEL come from the germline V gene (reference sequence). The V gene lost 0 bases and the J gene lost 5 bases, with 7 bases spanning the gap. The CDR3 extends over 14 amino acids. The CDR3 region is CASSQESVNEKLFF. CDR3 bases: TGTGCCAGCAGCCAAGAGTCGGTAAATGAAAAACTGTTTTTT.

The chain links TRBV14 to TRBJ1-2, with unresolved D. The germline CDR1 and CDR2 sequences are SGHDN and FVKESK. The CDR3 length is 13 residues. Trimming pared 2 bases from V and 0 bases from J, leaving 4 bases between. The CDR3 sequence is CASSQLANYGYTF. CDR3 sequence (DNA): TGTGCCAGCAGCCAACTCGCTAACTATGGCTACACCTTC.